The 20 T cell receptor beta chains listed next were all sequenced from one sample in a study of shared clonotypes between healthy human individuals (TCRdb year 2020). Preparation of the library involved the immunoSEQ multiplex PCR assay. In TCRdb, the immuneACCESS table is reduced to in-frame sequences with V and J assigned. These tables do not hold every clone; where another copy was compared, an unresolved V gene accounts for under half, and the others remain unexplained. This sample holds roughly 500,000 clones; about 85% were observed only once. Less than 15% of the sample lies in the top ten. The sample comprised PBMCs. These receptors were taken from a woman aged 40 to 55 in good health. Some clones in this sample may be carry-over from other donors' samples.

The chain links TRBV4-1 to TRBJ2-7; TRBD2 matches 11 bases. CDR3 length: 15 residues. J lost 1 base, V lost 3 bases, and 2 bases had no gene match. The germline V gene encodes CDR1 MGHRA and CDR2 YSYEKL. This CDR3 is CASSHLAGGSYEQYF. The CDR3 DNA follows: TGCGCCAGCAGCCATCTAGCGGGAGGTTCCTACGAGCAGTACTTC.

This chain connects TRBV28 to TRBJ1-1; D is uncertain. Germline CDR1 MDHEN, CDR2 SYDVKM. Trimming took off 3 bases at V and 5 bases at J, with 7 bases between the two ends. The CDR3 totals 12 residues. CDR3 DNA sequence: TGTGCCAGCAGTTTGGAAGAAACTGAAGCTTTCTTT. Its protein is CASSLEETEAFF.

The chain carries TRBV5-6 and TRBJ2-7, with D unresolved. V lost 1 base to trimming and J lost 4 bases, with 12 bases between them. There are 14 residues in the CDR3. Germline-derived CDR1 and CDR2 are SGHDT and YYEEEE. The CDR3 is CASSLFDRLYEQYF. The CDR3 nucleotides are TGTGCCAGCAGCTTGTTCGACCGCCTTTACGAGCAGTACTTC. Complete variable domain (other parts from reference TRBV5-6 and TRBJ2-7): DAGVTQSPTHLIKTRGQQVTLRCSPKSGHDTVSWYQQALGQGPQFIFQYYEEEERQRGNFPDRFSGHQFPNYSSELNVNALLLGDSALYLCASSLFDRLYEQYFGPGTRLTVT.

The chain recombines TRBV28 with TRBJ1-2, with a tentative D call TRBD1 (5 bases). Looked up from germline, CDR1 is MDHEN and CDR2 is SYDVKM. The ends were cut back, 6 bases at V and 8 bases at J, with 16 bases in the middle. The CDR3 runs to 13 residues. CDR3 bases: TGTGCCAGCAGCACCGGGGGGATATGGGGCTACACCTTC. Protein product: CASSTGGIWGYTF.

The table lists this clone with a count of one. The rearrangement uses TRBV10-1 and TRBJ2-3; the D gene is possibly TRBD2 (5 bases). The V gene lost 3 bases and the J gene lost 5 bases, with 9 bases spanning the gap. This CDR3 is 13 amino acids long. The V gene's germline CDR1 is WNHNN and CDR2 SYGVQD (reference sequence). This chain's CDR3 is CASSEQRGDTQYF. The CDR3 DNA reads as TGCGCCAGCAGTGAACAACGGGGAGATACGCAGTATTTT.

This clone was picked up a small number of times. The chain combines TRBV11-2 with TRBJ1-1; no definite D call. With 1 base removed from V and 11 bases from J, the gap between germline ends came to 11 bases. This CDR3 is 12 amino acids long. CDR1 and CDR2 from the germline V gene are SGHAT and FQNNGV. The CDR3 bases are TGTGCCAGCAGCTTAGGGGTACAAACCGCTTTCTTT. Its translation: CASSLGVQTAFF.

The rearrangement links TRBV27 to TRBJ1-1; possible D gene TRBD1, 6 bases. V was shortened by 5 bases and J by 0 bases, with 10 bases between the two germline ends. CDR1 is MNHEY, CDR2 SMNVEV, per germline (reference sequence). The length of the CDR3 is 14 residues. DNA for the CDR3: TGTGCCAGCAGTGCGACAGGTTTGAACACTGAAGCTTTCTTT. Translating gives CASSATGLNTEAFF.

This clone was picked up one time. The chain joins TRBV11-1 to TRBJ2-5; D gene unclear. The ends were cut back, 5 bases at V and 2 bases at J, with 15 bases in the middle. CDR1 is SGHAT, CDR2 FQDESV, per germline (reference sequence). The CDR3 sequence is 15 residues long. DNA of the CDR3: TGTGCCAGCAGCCCCGGGCGACATCCTCAAGAGACCCAGTACTTC. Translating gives CASSPGRHPQETQYF. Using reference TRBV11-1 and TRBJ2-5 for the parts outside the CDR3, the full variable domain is EAEVAQSPRYKITEKSQAVAFWCDPISGHATLYWYRQILGQGPELLVQFQDESVVDDSQLPKDRFSAERLKGVDSTLKIQPAELGDSAMYLCASSPGRHPQETQYFGPGTRLLVL.

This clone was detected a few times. This CDR3 is CASSRAGTGHEKLFF. Here the CDR3 DNA reads TGCGCCAGCAGCCGAGCCGGGACAGGGCATGAAAAACTGTTTTTT. The chain couples TRBV4-1 to TRBJ1-4; 9 nucleotides match TRBD1. Trimming at V came to 4 bases and at J to 6 bases, leaving 6 bases not matched to a gene. Germline V lookup: CDR1 MGHRA, CDR2 YSYEKL. The CDR3 contains 15 residues.

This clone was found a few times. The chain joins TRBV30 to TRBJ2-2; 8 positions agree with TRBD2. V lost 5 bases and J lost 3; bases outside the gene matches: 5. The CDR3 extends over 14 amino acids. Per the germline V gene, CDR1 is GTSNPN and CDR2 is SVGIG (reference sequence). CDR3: CAWVQRGYTGELFF. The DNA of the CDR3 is TGTGCCTGGGTCCAGCGGGGGTACACCGGGGAGCTGTTTTTT. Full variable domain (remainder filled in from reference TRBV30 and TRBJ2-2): SQTIHQWPATLVQPVGSPLSLECTVEGTSNPNLYWYRQAAGRGLQLLFYSVGIGQISSEVPQNLSASRPQDRQFILSSKKLLLSDSGFYLCAWVQRGYTGELFFGEGSRLTVL.

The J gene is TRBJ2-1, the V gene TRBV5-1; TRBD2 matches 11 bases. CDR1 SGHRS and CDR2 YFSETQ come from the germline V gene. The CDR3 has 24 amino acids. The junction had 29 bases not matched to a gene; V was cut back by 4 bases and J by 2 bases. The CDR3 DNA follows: TGCGCCAGCAGCACCGGGACAGGGCCAAGAGTATCGATTAGCGGGAGGGTTACCTACAATGAGCAGTTCTTC. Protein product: CASSTGTGPRVSISGRVTYNEQFF.

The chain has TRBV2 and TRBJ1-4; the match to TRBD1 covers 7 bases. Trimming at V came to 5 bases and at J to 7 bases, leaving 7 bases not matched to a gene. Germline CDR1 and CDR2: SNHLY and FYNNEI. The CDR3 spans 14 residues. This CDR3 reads CASSPGTAGEKLFF. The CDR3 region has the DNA TGTGCCAGCAGTCCCGGGACAGCTGGTGAAAAACTGTTTTTT.

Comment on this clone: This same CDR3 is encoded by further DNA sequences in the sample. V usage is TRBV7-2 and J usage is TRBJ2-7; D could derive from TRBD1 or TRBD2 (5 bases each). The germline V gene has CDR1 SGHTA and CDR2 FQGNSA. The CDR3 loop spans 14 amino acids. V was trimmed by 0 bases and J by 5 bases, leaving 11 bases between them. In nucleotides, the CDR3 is TGTGCCAGCAGCTTAGCGGGGGTGCTAGACGAGCAGTACTTC. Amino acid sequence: CASSLAGVLDEQYF.

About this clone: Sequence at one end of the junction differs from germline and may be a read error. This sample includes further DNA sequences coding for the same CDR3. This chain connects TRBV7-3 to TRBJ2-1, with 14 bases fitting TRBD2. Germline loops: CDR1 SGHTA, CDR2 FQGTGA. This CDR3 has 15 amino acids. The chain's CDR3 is CASSLGTSGRNEQFF. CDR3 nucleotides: TGTGCCAGCAGCTTAGGGACTAGCGGGAGAAATGAGCAATTCTTC.

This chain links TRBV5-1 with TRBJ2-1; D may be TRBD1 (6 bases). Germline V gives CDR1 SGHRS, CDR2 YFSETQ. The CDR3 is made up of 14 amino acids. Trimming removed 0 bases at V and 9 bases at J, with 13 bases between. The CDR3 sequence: CASSLGLARGEQFF. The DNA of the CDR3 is TGCGCCAGCAGCTTGGGGCTAGCCAGGGGTGAGCAGTTCTTC.

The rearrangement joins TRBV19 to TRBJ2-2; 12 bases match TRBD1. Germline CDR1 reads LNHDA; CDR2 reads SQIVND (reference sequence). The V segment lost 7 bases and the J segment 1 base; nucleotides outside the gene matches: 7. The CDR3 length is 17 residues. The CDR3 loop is CASIMGDRGRNTGELFF. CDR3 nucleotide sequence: TGTGCCAGTATTATGGGGGACAGGGGGCGGAACACCGGGGAGCTGTTTTTT.

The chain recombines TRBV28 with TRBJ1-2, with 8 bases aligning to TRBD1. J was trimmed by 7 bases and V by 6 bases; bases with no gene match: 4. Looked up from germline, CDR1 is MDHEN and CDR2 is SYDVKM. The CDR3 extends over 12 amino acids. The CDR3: CASRGGQVGYTF. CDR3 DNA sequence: TGTGCCAGCAGAGGGGGACAGGTTGGCTACACCTTC.

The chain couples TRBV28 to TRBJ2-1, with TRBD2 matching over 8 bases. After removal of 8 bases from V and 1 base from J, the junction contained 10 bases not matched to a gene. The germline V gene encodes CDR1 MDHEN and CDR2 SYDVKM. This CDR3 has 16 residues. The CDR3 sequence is CASHFREGLSYNEQFF. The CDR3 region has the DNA TGTGCCAGCCATTTCCGGGAGGGCCTATCCTACAATGAGCAGTTCTTC.

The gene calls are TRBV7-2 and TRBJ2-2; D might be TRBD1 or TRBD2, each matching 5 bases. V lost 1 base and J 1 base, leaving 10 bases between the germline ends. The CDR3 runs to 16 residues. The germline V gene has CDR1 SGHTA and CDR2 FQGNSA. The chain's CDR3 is CASSLGGARNTGELFF. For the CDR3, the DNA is TGTGCCAGCAGCTTAGGAGGGGCTCGGAACACCGGGGAGCTGTTTTTT.

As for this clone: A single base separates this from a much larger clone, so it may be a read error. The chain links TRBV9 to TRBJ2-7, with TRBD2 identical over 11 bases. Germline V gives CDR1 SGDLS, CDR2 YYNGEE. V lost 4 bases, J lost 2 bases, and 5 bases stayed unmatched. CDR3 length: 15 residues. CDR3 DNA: TGTGCCAGCAGCCCCCGGACTAGCGGGCCCTACGAGCAGTACTTC. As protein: CASSPRTSGPYEQYF.